This T cell receptor (beta chain) was recorded in a study of shared clonotypes between healthy human individuals. Data came from immunoSEQ multiplex PCR; TCRdb stores just in-frame clones and leaves some out. The sample shows under 2,000,000 clones, about 94% of them seen only once. Selected positively for CCR7 and CD45RO-negative, naive CD8 cells excluded terminally differentiated effector memory CD45RA+ cells. CDR1 and CDR2 (germline): PRHDT, FYEKMQ (reference sequence). Deletions cut 3 bases from V and 8 bases from J, with 11 bases between. This CDR3 contains 13 residues. The source is a man in his late teens or twenties in good health. The chain employs TRBV13 and TRBJ1-5; D is unresolved. The sample was naive CD8+ T cells sorted from blood. The CDR3 nucleotides are TGTGCCAGCAGCTTGGGGTCTTTGAAGCCCCAGCATTTT. It yields the protein CASSLGSLKPQHF.